This TCR beta chain stems from a study of early T cells in non-severe SARS-CoV-2 infection. This CDR3 spans 15 amino acids. The trim removed 4 bases at V and 5 bases at J, leaving 5 bases unmatched. Germline V gene data show CDR1 as SEHNR and CDR2 as FQNEAQ (reference sequence). Individual cDNA molecules received unique molecular identifiers. TCRdb used MiXCR to reprocess the 5' RACE reads, holding one entry per CDR3 protein. The data contain 70,000 to 85,000 distinct CDR3 sequences, 9.5% to 13% of them singletons. The chain has TRBV7-9 and TRBJ1-4; 9 bases line up with TRBD1. This TCR derives from an adult who was a healthcare worker with PCR-confirmed SARS-CoV-2 infection or an uninfected control (not recorded which). The material sequenced was whole blood. The CDR3 region is CASSYGDRVNEKLFF. The DNA for the CDR3 is TGTGCCAGCAGCTATGGGGACAGGGTAAATGAAAAACTGTTTTTT.